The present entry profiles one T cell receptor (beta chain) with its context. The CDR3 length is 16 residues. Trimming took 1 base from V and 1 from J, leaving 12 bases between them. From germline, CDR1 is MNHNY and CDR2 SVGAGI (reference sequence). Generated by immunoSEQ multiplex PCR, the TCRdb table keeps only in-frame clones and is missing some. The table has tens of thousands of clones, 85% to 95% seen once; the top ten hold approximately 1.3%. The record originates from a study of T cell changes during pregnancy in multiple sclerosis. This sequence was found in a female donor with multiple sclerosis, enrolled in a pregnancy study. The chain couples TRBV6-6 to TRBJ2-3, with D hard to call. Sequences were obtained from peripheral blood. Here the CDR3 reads CASSYFDGLGTDTQYF. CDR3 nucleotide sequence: TGTGCCAGCAGTTACTTCGACGGGCTAGGCACAGATACGCAGTATTTT.